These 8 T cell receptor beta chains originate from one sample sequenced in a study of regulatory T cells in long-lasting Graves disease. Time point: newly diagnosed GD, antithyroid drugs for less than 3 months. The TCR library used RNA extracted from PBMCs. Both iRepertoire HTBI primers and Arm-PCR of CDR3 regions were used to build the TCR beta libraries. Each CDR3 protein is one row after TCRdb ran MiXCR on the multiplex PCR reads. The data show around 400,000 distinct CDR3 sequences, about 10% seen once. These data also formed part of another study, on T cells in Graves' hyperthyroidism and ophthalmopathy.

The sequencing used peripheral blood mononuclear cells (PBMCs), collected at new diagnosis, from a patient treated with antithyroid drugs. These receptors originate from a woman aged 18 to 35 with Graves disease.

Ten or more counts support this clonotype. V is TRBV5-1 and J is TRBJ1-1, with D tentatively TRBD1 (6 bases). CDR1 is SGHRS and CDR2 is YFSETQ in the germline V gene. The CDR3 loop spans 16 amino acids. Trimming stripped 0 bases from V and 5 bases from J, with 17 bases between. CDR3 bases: TGCGCCAGCAGCTTGGGGTTGACAGGCTGGAGGACTGAAGCTTTCTTT. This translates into CASSLGLTGWRTEAFF.

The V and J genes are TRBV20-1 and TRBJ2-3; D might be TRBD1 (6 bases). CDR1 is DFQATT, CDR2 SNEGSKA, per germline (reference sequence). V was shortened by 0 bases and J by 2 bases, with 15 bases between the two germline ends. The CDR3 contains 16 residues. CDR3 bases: TGCAGTGCTAGAGATCCGGTGAGGGGGTACACAGATACGCAGTATTTT. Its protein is CSARDPVRGYTDTQYF.

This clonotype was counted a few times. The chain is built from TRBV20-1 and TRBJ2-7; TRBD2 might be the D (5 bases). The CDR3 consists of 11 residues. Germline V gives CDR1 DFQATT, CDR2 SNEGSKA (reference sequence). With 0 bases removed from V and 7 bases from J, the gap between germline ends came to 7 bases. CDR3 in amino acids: CSAREGVEQYV. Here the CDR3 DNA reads TGCAGTGCTAGAGAGGGAGTTGAGCAGTACGTC.

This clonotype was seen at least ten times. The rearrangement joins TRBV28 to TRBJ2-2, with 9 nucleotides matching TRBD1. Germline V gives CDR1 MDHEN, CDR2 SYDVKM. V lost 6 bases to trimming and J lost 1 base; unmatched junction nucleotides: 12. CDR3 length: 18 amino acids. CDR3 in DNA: TGTGCCAGCAGCCCCGGGACAGGGTCGATGCTGAACACCGGGGAGCTGTTTTTT. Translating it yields CASSPGTGSMLNTGELFF.

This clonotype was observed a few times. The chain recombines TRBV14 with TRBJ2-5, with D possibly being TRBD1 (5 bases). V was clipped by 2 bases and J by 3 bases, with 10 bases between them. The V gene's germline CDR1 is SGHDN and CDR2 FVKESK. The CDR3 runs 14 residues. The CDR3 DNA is TGTGCCAGCAGCCAATTCGGCAGGGAAGAGACCCAGTACTTC. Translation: CASSQFGREETQYF.

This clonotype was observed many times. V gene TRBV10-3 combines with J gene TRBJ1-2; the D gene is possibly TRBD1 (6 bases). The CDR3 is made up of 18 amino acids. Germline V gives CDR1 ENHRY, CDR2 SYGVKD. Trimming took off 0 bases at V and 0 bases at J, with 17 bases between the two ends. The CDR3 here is CAISESRAGDLPNYGYTF. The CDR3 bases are TGTGCCATCAGTGAGTCGAGGGCAGGGGACCTCCCTAACTATGGCTACACCTTC.

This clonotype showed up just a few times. CDR3 loop: CASSQGAGGRYEQYF. CDR3 coding DNA: TGCGCCAGCAGCCAAGGTGCGGGAGGGCGGTACGAGCAGTACTTC. The chain recombines TRBV4-1 with TRBJ2-7, with 9 bases matching TRBD2. The CDR3 spans 15 residues. The V and J ends lost 1 base and 4 bases, in that order; junction bases with no gene match: 5. Germline CDR1 is MGHRA and CDR2 is YSYEKL.

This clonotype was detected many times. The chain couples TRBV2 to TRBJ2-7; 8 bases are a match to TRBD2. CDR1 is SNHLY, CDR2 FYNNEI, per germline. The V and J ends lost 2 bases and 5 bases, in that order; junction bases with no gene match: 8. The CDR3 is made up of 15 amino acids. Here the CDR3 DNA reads TGTGCCAGCAGTGAACTCGAGCGGGAGTTTGACGAGCAGTACTTC. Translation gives CASSELEREFDEQYF. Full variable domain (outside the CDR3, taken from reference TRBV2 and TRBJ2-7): EPEVTQTPSHQVTQMGQEVILRCVPISNHLYFYWYRQILGQKVEFLVSFYNNEISEKSEIFDDQFSVERPDGSNFTLKIRSTKLEDSAMYFCASSELEREFDEQYFGPGTRLTVT.